This TCR beta chain was identified during a study of metastatic and nonmetastatic thyroid tumors. Original processing notes: Construction of a distant-metastasis classifier for papillary thyroid cancer relied on CDR3 differences across clinicopathological groups. TCRdb re-processed the PCR reads through MiXCR. It is TCRdb's table, rather than the study itself, that gives the V and J calls and clone size. The sample contains 20,000 or so clones, approximately 30% of which appear only once. The germline V and J ends were trimmed by 1 base and 2 bases, with 12 bases remaining between them. Per the germline V gene, CDR1 is SGHAT and CDR2 is FQNNGV. There are 15 residues in the CDR3. Patients were all untreated before their thyroid surgery.

The V gene is TRBV11-2, the J gene TRBJ2-7; a weak D match, TRBD2 (5 bases). This sequence was found in a female donor with papillary thyroid cancer or a benign thyroid nodule (not recorded which). Some clones in this sample may be carry-over from other donors' samples. The sample comprised blood. DNA for the CDR3: TGTGCCAGCAGCTTAGCCGAGGGAGCCCCCTACGAGCAGTACTTC. Its protein product is CASSLAEGAPYEQYF. The full variable domain, rest sourced from reference TRBV11-2 and TRBJ2-7, is EAGVAQSPRYKIIEKRQSVAFWCNPISGHATLYWYQQILGQGPKLLIQFQNNGVVDDSQLPKDRFSAERLKGVDSTLKIQPAKLEDSAVYLCASSLAEGAPYEQYFGPGTRLTVT.